The clone carrying this T cell receptor (beta chain) was counted at least ten times. Its antigen is not identified. These data belong to a study of metastatic and nonmetastatic thyroid tumors. Looking at the study overall: Samples came from malignant and benign thyroid patients, and repertoires were compared across blood and tumor or nodule tissue. Study-level findings and limits: Reportedly, malignant thyroid tumors had significantly higher TCR beta diversity than benign nodules, in blood and tumor.

Via MiXCR, TCRdb re-called the PCR reads. The sample lists over 10,000 clones; around an eighth were seen once. The germline V and J ends were trimmed by 1 base and 1 base, with 11 bases remaining between them. This CDR3 is built from 14 residues. Germline-derived CDR1 and CDR2 are SQVTM and ANQGSEA. Patients underwent thyroid surgery, and none had received any treatment before it. This chain uses TRBV29-1 with TRBJ2-7; D is tentatively TRBD1 or TRBD2 (5 bases each). The sequence was obtained from a female donor with papillary thyroid cancer or a benign thyroid nodule (not recorded which). Some clones in this sample may be carry-over from other donors' samples. Sequenced sample: blood. The CDR3 loop reads CSVEVQEDSYEQYF. For the CDR3, the DNA is TGCAGCGTTGAAGTACAGGAGGATTCCTACGAGCAGTACTTC.